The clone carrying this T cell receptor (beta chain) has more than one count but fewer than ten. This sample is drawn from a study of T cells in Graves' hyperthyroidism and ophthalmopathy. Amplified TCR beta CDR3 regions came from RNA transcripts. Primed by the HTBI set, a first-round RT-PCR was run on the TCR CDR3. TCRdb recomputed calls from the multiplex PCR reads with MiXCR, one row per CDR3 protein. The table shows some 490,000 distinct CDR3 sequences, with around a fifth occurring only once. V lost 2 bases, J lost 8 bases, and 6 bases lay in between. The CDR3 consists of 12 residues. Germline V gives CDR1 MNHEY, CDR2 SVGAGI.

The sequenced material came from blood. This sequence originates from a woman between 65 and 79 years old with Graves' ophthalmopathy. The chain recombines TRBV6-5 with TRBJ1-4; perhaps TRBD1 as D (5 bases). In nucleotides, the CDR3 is TGTGCCAGCAGTTACCGACAGGAAAAACTGTTTTTT. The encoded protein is CASSYRQEKLFF.